Reported below is one T cell receptor beta chain. In the study's own analysis: By means of reference gene primer amplification, nucleated cell counts were estimated. Here immunoSEQ multiplex PCR was the method, and the copy in TCRdb shows in-frame clones only, minus some. From that table come the V and J calls and clone size; the DNA was used to work out D and trimming. This table has about 97,000 clones, roughly 80% appearing once. Trimming left V 2 bases short and J 1 base short, with 13 bases between. This CDR3 is 16 amino acids long. Germline CDR1 reads SGHRS; CDR2 reads YFSETQ. The source of the sample is a study of blood T cell repertoires in COVID-19. Study information: T cells, B-cell-depleted T cells, or PBMCs supplied cDNA or gDNA.

The sequenced sample consisted of peripheral blood. This sequence originates from a man in his 60s with acute or convalescent COVID-19. This chain connects TRBV5-1 to TRBJ2-1; weak D call: TRBD1 (6 bases). The CDR3 sequence: CASSLSGTPSYNEQFF. In DNA form, the CDR3 reads TGCGCCAGCAGCTTATCCGGGACACCTTCCTACAATGAGCAGTTCTTC.